This TCR beta chain was retrieved from a study of T cell changes during pregnancy in multiple sclerosis. Some clones are missing from TCRdb's copy, which holds only in-frame ones; the method was immunoSEQ multiplex PCR. The sample consists of fewer than 85,000 clones, about 88% of them appearing once. CDR3 size: 14 residues. V lost 7 bases to trimming and J lost 0 bases, with 11 bases between them. Per the germline V gene, CDR1 is SGHNT and CDR2 is YYREEE (reference sequence). This sequence originates from a female donor with multiple sclerosis, enrolled in a pregnancy study. Sequencing was performed on peripheral blood, taken before pregnancy. This rearrangement joins TRBV5-4 to TRBJ1-3; tentative D call: TRBD1 (6 bases). The CDR3 DNA sequence: TGTGCCAGCGGGGGGGCGGACTCTGGAAACACCATATATTTT. The encoded protein is CASGGADSGNTIYF. The whole variable domain, filled in from reference TRBV5-4 and TRBJ1-3, reads ETGVTQSPTHLIKTRGQQVTLRCSSQSGHNTVSWYQQALGQGPQFIFQYYREEENGRGNFPPRFSGLQFPNYSSELNVNALELDDSALYLCASGGADSGNTIYFGEGSWLTVV.